These 25 T cell receptor beta chains originate from one sample sequenced in a study of shared clonotypes between healthy human individuals. Positively selected for CCR7, the CD45RO-negative cells used as naive CD8 cells excluded terminally differentiated effector memory CD45RA+ cells. TCRdb's copy holds only in-frame clones and misses some; the assay was immunoSEQ multiplex PCR. The data show roughly 1,800,000 clones, about 95% seen once. The sequencing input was naive CD8+ T cells sorted from blood. Receptors were obtained from a man between 18 and 35 years old in good health.

The chain couples TRBV15 to TRBJ1-2, with a tentative D call TRBD1 (6 bases). CDR3 length: 16 residues. CDR1 and CDR2 from the germline V gene are LNHNV and YYDKDF (reference sequence). V was trimmed by 0 bases and J by 4 bases, leaving 15 bases between them. As DNA, the CDR3 is TGTGCCACCAGCAGAGATTTGGGGGCCACCGGCTATGGCTACACCTTC. Translating it yields CATSRDLGATGYGYTF.

The chain employs TRBV19 and TRBJ1-6; a weak D match, TRBD1 (5 bases). Germline V gives CDR1 LNHDA, CDR2 SQIVND (reference sequence). V lost 7 bases and J lost 8, with 15 bases in between. This CDR3 is 14 amino acids long. CDR3 in amino acids: CASTPWDGDSPLHF. The CDR3 nucleotides read TGTGCCAGTACGCCCTGGGACGGGGATTCACCCCTCCACTTT.

This chain joins TRBV30 and TRBJ2-2; D remains ambiguous. The CDR3 is 11 amino acids. V lost 2 bases to trimming and J lost 6 bases, with 4 bases between them. Per the germline V gene, CDR1 is GTSNPN and CDR2 is SVGIG (reference sequence). CDR3 amino acids: CAWSRPGELFF. In DNA form, the CDR3 reads TGTGCCTGGAGTCGTCCCGGGGAGCTGTTTTTT.

V usage is TRBV4-1 and J usage is TRBJ1-5, with a tentative D call TRBD1 (5 bases). Germline V CDR1 and CDR2: MGHRA, YSYEKL. The germline V and J ends were trimmed by 1 base and 7 bases, with 14 bases remaining between them. The length of the CDR3 is 15 residues. This CDR3 is CASSQVARDFQPQHF. The CDR3 DNA sequence: TGCGCCAGCAGCCAAGTAGCCCGGGACTTCCAGCCCCAGCATTTT.

The V call is TRBV9, the J call TRBJ2-3; 9 nucleotides align to TRBD2. The germline CDR1 and CDR2 sequences are SGDLS and YYNGEE. With V trimmed by 6 bases and J by 2 bases, 7 bases remained unmatched. This CDR3 is 15 amino acids long. CDR3 residues: CASNIAGAFTDTQYF. CDR3 bases: TGTGCCAGCAATATAGCGGGGGCGTTCACAGATACGCAGTATTTT.

The chain recombines TRBV30 with TRBJ1-2; D is undetermined. CDR1 and CDR2 from the germline V gene are GTSNPN and SVGIG (reference sequence). Trimming left V 0 bases short and J 8 bases short, with 13 bases between. This CDR3 spans 13 amino acids. This CDR3 is CAWSVVADMGYTF. CDR3 DNA sequence: TGTGCCTGGAGTGTCGTGGCAGATATGGGCTACACCTTC.

This chain joins TRBV30 and TRBJ1-2; possibly TRBD1 for D (5 bases). Germline V lookup: CDR1 GTSNPN, CDR2 SVGIG (reference sequence). The CDR3 has 14 residues. V gave up 8 bases and J gave up 3 bases, with 19 bases separating them. The CDR3: CAAWVPMGDYGYTF. CDR3 nucleotide sequence: TGTGCCGCATGGGTGCCGATGGGGGACTATGGCTACACCTTC. The variable domain in full, with the rest retrieved from reference TRBV30 and TRBJ1-2, is SQTIHQWPATLVQPVGSPLSLECTVEGTSNPNLYWYRQAAGRGLQLLFYSVGIGQISSEVPQNLSASRPQDRQFILSSKKLLLSDSGFYLCAAWVPMGDYGYTFGSGTRLTVV.

The V gene is TRBV19, the J gene TRBJ1-2, with 12 bases fitting TRBD1. Germline values: CDR1 LNHDA, CDR2 SQIVND (reference sequence). V lost 8 bases to trimming and J lost 3 bases; unmatched junction nucleotides: 7. CDR3 length equals 15 residues. CDR3 bases: TGTGCCAGTGGTCCGGGACAGGGGGCTGACTATGGCTACACCTTC. It yields the protein CASGPGQGADYGYTF. Supplemented by reference TRBV19 and TRBJ1-2, the full variable domain reads DGGITQSPKYLFRKEGQNVTLSCEQNLNHDAMYWYRQDPGQGLRLIYYSQIVNDFQKGDIAEGYSVSREKKESFPLTVTSAQKNPTAFYLCASGPGQGADYGYTFGSGTRLTVV.

This rearrangement joins TRBV7-9 to TRBJ2-7; TRBD2 agrees at 10 bases. V was pared by 5 bases and J by 0 bases, with 4 bases of the junction left unmatched. From germline, CDR1 is SEHNR and CDR2 FQNEAQ (reference sequence). The CDR3 sequence is 15 residues long. CDR3 in DNA: TGTGCCAGCAGCCATACTAGCGGGAACTCCTACGAGCAGTACTTC. Translated: CASSHTSGNSYEQYF.

This sequence joins TRBV6-6 and TRBJ2-3; 14 bases line up with TRBD2. CDR1 and CDR2 (germline): MNHNY, SVGAGI (reference sequence). The CDR3 extends over 16 amino acids. V shed 8 bases and J 6 bases; nucleotides not matched to a gene: 10. CDR3 nucleotide sequence: TGTGCCAGCTCACGGACTAGCGGGGGGATTAAGGATACGCAGTATTTT. Protein sequence: CASSRTSGGIKDTQYF.

This clone was seen once. The rearrangement links TRBV2 to TRBJ1-2; D call uncertain. Trimming removed 8 bases from V and 4 bases from J, with 14 bases in between. This CDR3 has 13 amino acids. Germline loops: CDR1 SNHLY, CDR2 FYNNEI. CDR3 protein: CASPQEIFYGYTF. In DNA form, the CDR3 reads TGTGCCAGCCCTCAGGAGATCTTCTATGGCTACACCTTC.

The chain links TRBV9 to TRBJ2-5, with D possibly matching TRBD1 (5 bases). The CDR3 is 14 residues long. Trimming removed 4 bases at V and 5 bases at J, with 15 bases between. CDR1 and CDR2 (germline): SGDLS, YYNGEE. The CDR3 sequence is CASSLLGQSETQYF. CDR3 DNA: TGTGCCAGCAGCCTCTTAGGACAATCGGAGACCCAGTACTTC.

This chain links TRBV6-5 with TRBJ2-7; D unclear. Germline CDR1 and CDR2: MNHEY and SVGAGI. V was pared by 2 bases and J by 7 bases, with 15 bases between. The length of the CDR3 is 14 residues. Here the CDR3 reads CASSYNQVGLEQYF. CDR3 DNA sequence: TGTGCCAGCAGTTACAACCAGGTAGGGTTGGAGCAGTACTTC.

This chain joins TRBV4-1 and TRBJ1-5; 7 nucleotides align to TRBD1. Germline V gene sequence: CDR1 MGHRA, CDR2 YSYEKL. After removal of 2 bases from V and 2 bases from J, the junction contained 6 bases not matched to a gene. The CDR3 is 16 amino acids. The CDR3 sequence is CASSQTQGFGNQPQHF. The CDR3 DNA reads TGCGCCAGCAGCCAAACACAGGGGTTCGGCAATCAGCCCCAGCATTTT.

V is TRBV19 and J is TRBJ2-7; D could derive from TRBD1 or TRBD2 (5 bases each). V was cut by 9 bases and J by 2 bases, with 11 bases left in between. Germline-derived CDR1 and CDR2 are LNHDA and SQIVND (reference sequence). The CDR3 has 12 amino acids. The CDR3 here is CARGTYTYEQYF. The CDR3 DNA reads TGTGCCAGGGGGACGTACACCTACGAGCAGTACTTC.

Comment on this clone: Other nucleotide sequences in the sample specify the same CDR3. V usage is TRBV15 and J usage is TRBJ2-7, with D possibly called TRBD1 or TRBD2 (5 bases each). The V gene lost 0 bases and the J gene lost 3 bases, with 12 bases spanning the gap. The CDR3 totals 15 residues. Germline lookup yields CDR1 LNHNV and CDR2 YYDKDF (reference sequence). CDR3 residues: CATSRDKGTGYEQYF. Written as DNA, the CDR3 is TGTGCCACCAGCAGAGATAAGGGGACGGGCTACGAGCAGTACTTC.

The J gene is TRBJ1-6, the V gene TRBV7-2; TRBD1 is a possible D gene (6 bases). This CDR3 has 16 residues. CDR1 is SGHTA and CDR2 is FQGNSA in the germline V gene. The V end was cut by 1 base, the J end by 4 bases, with 11 bases between. The CDR3 DNA reads as TGTGCCAGCAGCTTAGATATAGGGGGGTATAATTCACCCCTCCACTTT. This encodes CASSLDIGGYNSPLHF.

This sequence joins TRBV9 and TRBJ2-7; possibly TRBD1 or TRBD2 for D (6 bases each). The CDR3 covers 15 residues. Per germline, CDR1 SGDLS and CDR2 YYNGEE. The V and J ends lost 0 bases and 2 bases respectively, with 12 bases between them. The CDR3 DNA is TGTGCCAGCAGCGTAGTTGGGGGCGGGACCTACGAGCAGTACTTC. It yields the protein CASSVVGGGTYEQYF.

This clone came up a few times. The chain couples TRBV27 to TRBJ1-2; the D is unclear. The CDR3 runs 15 residues. V was cut by 5 bases and J by 9 bases, with 22 bases left in between. Germline V gene data show CDR1 as MNHEY and CDR2 as SMNVEV (reference sequence). The CDR3 sequence is CASSPLPATPPRYTF. The CDR3 nucleotides are TGTGCCAGCAGTCCCCTCCCTGCCACTCCGCCGCGCTACACCTTC.

This clone was counted once. The genes are TRBV5-6 and TRBJ1-2; unclear D gene. The CDR3 runs to 13 residues. Trimming took 2 bases from V and 5 from J, leaving 10 bases between them. The germline gives CDR1 SGHDT, CDR2 YYEEEE. The CDR3 loop is CASSFGSFYGYTF. As DNA, the CDR3 is TGTGCCAGCAGCTTCGGTAGTTTTTATGGCTACACCTTC. The whole variable domain, filled in from reference TRBV5-6 and TRBJ1-2, reads DAGVTQSPTHLIKTRGQQVTLRCSPKSGHDTVSWYQQALGQGPQFIFQYYEEEERQRGNFPDRFSGHQFPNYSSELNVNALLLGDSALYLCASSFGSFYGYTFGSGTRLTVV.

This sequence joins TRBV4-1 and TRBJ1-6, with 7 bases that match TRBD1. The CDR3 spans 16 residues. The germline V gene has CDR1 MGHRA and CDR2 YSYEKL. Germline trimming cut 1 base from V and 8 bases from J; bases unmatched to any gene: 8. Here the CDR3 reads CASSQVELQGDSPLHF. The DNA for the CDR3 is TGCGCCAGCAGCCAAGTCGAGCTCCAGGGGGATTCACCCCTCCACTTT.

The chain uses TRBV28 and TRBJ2-7, with D possibly matching TRBD2 (5 bases). V lost 5 bases to trimming and J lost 0 bases, with 17 bases between them. In germline, CDR1 is MDHEN, CDR2 SYDVKM. The CDR3 is 16 amino acids. CDR3 loop: CASSKGERDPSYEQYF. CDR3 in DNA: TGTGCCAGCAGTAAGGGAGAAAGGGATCCCTCCTACGAGCAGTACTTC.

V and J are TRBV5-5 and TRBJ2-5; 9 nucleotides align to TRBD2. Germline CDR1 is SGHKS and CDR2 is YYEKEE (reference sequence). This CDR3 is built from 16 residues. V lost 1 base, J lost 2 bases, and 6 bases stayed unmatched. The CDR3 spells CASSLFVSGGQETQYF. The CDR3 DNA follows: TGTGCCAGCAGCTTGTTCGTTAGCGGGGGACAAGAGACCCAGTACTTC.

The V gene is TRBV20-1, the J gene TRBJ2-7; the match to TRBD2 covers 7 bases. The germline V gene encodes CDR1 DFQATT and CDR2 SNEGSKA (reference sequence). This CDR3 has 11 residues. V lost 5 bases and J lost 5; bases outside the gene matches: 3. The CDR3 loop reads CSAGDYNEQYF. CDR3 coding DNA: TGCAGTGCTGGGGACTACAACGAGCAGTACTTC.

V is TRBV7-8 and J is TRBJ2-3; D is unclear. Trimming stripped 1 base from V and 1 base from J, with 18 bases between. The CDR3 contains 18 residues. Germline V gene sequence: CDR1 SGHVS, CDR2 FQNEAQ. CDR3 region: CASSLDLRAGHGTDTQYF. The DNA for the CDR3 is TGTGCCAGCAGCTTAGACCTTCGGGCAGGTCATGGCACAGATACGCAGTATTTT.